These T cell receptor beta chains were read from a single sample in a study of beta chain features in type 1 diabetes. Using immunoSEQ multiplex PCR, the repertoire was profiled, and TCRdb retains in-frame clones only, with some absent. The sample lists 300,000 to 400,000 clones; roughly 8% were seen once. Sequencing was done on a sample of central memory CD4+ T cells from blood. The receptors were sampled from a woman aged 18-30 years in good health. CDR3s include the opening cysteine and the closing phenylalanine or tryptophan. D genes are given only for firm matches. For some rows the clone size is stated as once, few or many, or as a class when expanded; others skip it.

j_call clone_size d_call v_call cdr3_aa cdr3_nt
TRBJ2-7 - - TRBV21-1 CASRPASGSGGDEQYF TGTGCCAGCCGGCCGGCTAGCGGGAGTGGAGGGGACGAGCAGTACTTC
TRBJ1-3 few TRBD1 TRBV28 CASSLSQGGNTIYF TGTGCCAGCAGTTTATCACAGGGGGGAAACACCATATATTTT
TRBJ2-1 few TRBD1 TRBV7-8 CASSHRGHEQFF TGTGCCAGCAGCCACAGGGGCCATGAGCAGTTCTTC
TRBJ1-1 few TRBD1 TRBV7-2 CASSPPGTGFEAFF TGTGCCAGCAGCCCCCCCGGGACAGGGTTCGAAGCTTTCTTT
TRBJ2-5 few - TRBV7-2 CASSLAGLETQYF TGTGCCAGCAGCTTAGCGGGATTGGAGACCCAGTACTTC
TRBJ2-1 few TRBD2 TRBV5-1 CASSFGSGSYNEQFF TGCGCCAGCAGCTTCGGTAGCGGGAGTTACAATGAGCAGTTCTTC
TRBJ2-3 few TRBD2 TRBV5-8 CASSPGLAGGRTDTQYF TGTGCCAGCAGCCCGGGACTAGCGGGAGGGAGAACAGATACGCAGTATTTT
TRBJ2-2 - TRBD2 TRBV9 CASSDSGSGAGELFF TGTGCCAGCAGCGATAGCGGGAGCGGGGCCGGGGAGCTGTTTTTT
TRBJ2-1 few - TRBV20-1 CSARDRVEEFF TGCAGTGCTAGAGATCGAGTGGAGGAGTTCTTC
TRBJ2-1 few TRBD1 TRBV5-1 CASTDPQGAGGLEQFF TGCGCCAGCACCGACCCACAGGGGGCAGGGGGACTTGAGCAGTTCTTC
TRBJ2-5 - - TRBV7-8 CASSLVRAALETQYF TGTGCCAGCAGCTTAGTCAGGGCGGCCCTGGAGACCCAGTACTTC
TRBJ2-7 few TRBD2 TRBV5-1 CASSSLGLAGYEQYF TGCGCCAGCAGCTCTCTGGGACTAGCGGGATACGAGCAGTACTTC
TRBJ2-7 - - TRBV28 CASLDGQTYEQYF TGTGCCAGCTTGGATGGACAGACTTACGAGCAGTACTTC
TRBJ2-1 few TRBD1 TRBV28 CASTYRDREHEQFF TGTGCCAGCACCTACCGGGACAGGGAACATGAGCAGTTCTTC
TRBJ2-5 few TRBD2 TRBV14 CASSQGTSFQETQYF TGTGCCAGCAGCCAAGGGACTAGCTTCCAAGAGACCCAGTACTTC
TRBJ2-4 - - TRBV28 CASRSGLGLAKNIQYF TGTGCCAGCAGAAGTGGTTTAGGCTTGGCCAAAAACATTCAGTACTTC
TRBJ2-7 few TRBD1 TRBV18 CASSETGGLSYEQYF TGTGCCAGCTCCGAAACAGGGGGCCTGTCCTACGAGCAGTACTTC
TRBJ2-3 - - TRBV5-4 CASSPTGHTDTQYF TGTGCCAGCAGCCCCACTGGACACACAGATACGCAGTATTTT
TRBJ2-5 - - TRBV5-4 CASSPGQLQETQYF TGTGCCAGCAGCCCCGGACAGCTCCAAGAGACCCAGTACTTC
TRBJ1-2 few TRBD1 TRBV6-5 CASSRTGQGSYGYTF TGTGCCAGCAGCCGAACGGGACAGGGCTCCTATGGCTACACCTTC
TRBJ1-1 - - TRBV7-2 CASSRGFETEAFF TGTGCCAGCAGTCGGGGGTTCGAGACTGAAGCTTTCTTT
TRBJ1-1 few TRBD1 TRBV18 CASSPLQGDTEAFF TGTGCCAGCTCACCATTGCAGGGGGACACTGAAGCTTTCTTT
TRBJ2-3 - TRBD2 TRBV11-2 CASSFFLAGGRGTDTQYF TGTGCCAGCAGCTTTTTCCTAGCGGGAGGGAGAGGCACAGATACGCAGTATTTT
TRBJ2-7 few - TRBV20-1 CSASRALEQYF TGCAGTGCTAGTAGGGCCCTCGAGCAGTACTTC
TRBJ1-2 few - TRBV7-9 CASSLDRNGYTF TGTGCCAGCAGCTTAGACAGAAATGGCTACACCTTC
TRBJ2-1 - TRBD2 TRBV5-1 CASSSDGLARNEQFF TGCGCCAGCAGCTCGGACGGACTAGCTCGCAATGAGCAGTTCTTC